Below, 4 T cell receptor beta chains from the same sample are listed, as sequenced in a study of blood T cell repertoires in COVID-19. The method was immunoSEQ multiplex PCR; TCRdb's version includes in-frame clones alone and lacks a portion of them. The sample contains about 180,000 clones, approximately 90% of which appear only once. The specimen was peripheral blood. The origin of the receptors is a young man who had recovered from COVID-19.

CDR3 region: CASSLGTAGTDTQYF. CDR3 coding DNA: TGCGCCAGCAGCTTGGGGACAGCTGGGACAGATACGCAGTATTTT. J is TRBJ2-3 and V is TRBV5-1; possible D gene TRBD1, 6 bases. The V gene's germline CDR1 is SGHRS and CDR2 YFSETQ. V was trimmed by 0 bases and J by 3 bases, leaving 11 bases between them. CDR3 size: 15 residues.

This clone was recorded once. The chain couples TRBV6-4 to TRBJ2-1; tentatively, D is TRBD1 or TRBD2 (5 bases each). The V gene's germline CDR1 is MRHNA and CDR2 SNTAGT. CDR3 size: 12 residues. V lost 6 bases, J lost 7 bases, and 10 bases lay in between. In DNA form, the CDR3 reads TGTGCCAGCAGCGACGGGGCAAATGAGCAGTTCTTC. Protein: CASSDGANEQFF.

This clone was seen a few times. The chain links TRBV12-3 or TRBV12-4 to TRBJ1-1; D remains unclear. V was shortened by 2 bases and J by 7 bases, with 11 bases between the two germline ends. The CDR3 covers 13 residues. CDR3: CASSLLGGYEAFF. CDR3 DNA sequence: TGTGCCAGCAGTTTACTAGGAGGTTATGAAGCTTTCTTT.

This clone was observed once. The rearrangement uses TRBV6-5 and TRBJ2-7; a possible D gene is TRBD2 (6 bases). The germline gives CDR1 MNHEY, CDR2 SVGAGI. This CDR3 is built from 12 residues. Trimming left V 9 bases short and J 7 bases short, with 16 bases between. CDR3 in DNA: TGTGCCAGGCCCCGGGAGCCGAGGGAGCAGTACTTC. It codes for CARPREPREQYF.